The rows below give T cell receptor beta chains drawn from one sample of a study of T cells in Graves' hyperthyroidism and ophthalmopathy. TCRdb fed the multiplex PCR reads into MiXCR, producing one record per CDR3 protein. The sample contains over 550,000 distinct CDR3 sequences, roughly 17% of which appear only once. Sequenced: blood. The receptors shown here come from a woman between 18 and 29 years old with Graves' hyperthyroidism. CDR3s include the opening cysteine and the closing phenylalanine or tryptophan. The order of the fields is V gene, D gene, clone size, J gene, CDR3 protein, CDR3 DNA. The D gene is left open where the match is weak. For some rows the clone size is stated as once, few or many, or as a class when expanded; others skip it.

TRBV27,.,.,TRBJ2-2,CASSQPALTGELFF,TGTGCCAGCAGCCAGCCAGCTCTCACCGGGGAGCTGTTTTTT
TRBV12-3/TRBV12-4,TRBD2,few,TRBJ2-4,CASSIGGGAIDIQYF,TGTGCCAGCAGTATAGGCGGGGGGGCTATAGACATTCAGTACTTC
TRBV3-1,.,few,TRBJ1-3,CASSPEVTNPGNTIYF,TGTGCCAGCAGCCCAGAAGTAACAAACCCTGGAAACACCATATATTTT
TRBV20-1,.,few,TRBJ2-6,CSGNSGANVLTF,TGCAGTGGGAACTCTGGGGCCAACGTCCTGACTTTC
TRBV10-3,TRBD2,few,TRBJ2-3,CAISGLAGGTDTQYF,TGTGCCATCAGCGGACTAGCGGGGGGCACAGATACGCAGTATTTT
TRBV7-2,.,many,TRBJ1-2,CASSLGGQSIRHYGYTF,TGTGCCAGCAGCTTAGGGGGGCAGTCTATAAGGCACTATGGCTACACCTTC
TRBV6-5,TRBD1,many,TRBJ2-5,CASSYSIGRGETQYF,TGTGCCAGCAGTTACTCGATCGGCAGGGGGGAGACCCAGTACTTC
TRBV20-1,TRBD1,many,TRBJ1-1,CSASFTGASTEAFF,TGCAGTGCTAGTTTTACAGGGGCGAGCACTGAAGCTTTCTTT
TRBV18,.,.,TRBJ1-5,CASSPEGRDQPQHF,TGTGCCAGCTCACCGGAGGGGAGGGATCAGCCCCAGCATTTT
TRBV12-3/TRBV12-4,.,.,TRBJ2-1,CASSLVAVYNEQFF,TGTGCCAGCAGTTTAGTGGCAGTCTACAATGAGCAGTTCTTC
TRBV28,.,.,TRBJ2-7,CASSPPGPGEQYF,TGTGCCAGCAGCCCCCCCGGACCAGGCGAGCAGTACTTC